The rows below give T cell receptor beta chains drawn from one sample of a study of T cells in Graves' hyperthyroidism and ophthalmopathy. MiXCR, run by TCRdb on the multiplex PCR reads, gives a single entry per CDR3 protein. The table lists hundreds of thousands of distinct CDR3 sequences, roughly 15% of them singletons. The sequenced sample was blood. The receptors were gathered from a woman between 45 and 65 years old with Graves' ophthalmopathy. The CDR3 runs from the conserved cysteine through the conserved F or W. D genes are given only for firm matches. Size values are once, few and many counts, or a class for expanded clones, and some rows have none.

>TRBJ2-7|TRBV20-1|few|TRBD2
CSASRGTSERSWGRAEQYF
TGCAGTGCTAGCCGTGGGACTAGCGAGAGAAGTTGGGGCAGAGCCGAGCAGTACTTC
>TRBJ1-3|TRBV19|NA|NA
CASVTYPSSGNTIYF
TGTGCCAGCGTCACATATCCGAGCTCTGGAAACACCATATATTTT
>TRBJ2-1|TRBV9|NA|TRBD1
CASSVDPQGANNEQFF
TGTGCCAGCAGCGTAGATCCGCAGGGGGCGAACAATGAGCAGTTCTTC
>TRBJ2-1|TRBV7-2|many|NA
CASSSQEEQFF
TGTGCCAGCAGCTCTCAAGAGGAGCAGTTCTTC
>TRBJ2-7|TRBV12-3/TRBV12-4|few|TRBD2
CASSSSGSGYEQYF
TGTGCCAGCAGTAGTAGCGGGAGTGGCTACGAGCAGTACTTC
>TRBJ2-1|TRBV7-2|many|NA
CASSQLKNEQFF
TGTGCCAGCAGCCAACTCAAGAATGAGCAGTTCTTC
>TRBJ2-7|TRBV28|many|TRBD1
CASSYLKGTALGQYF
TGTGCCAGCAGCTACCTGAAGGGGACAGCTCTAGGGCAGTACTTC
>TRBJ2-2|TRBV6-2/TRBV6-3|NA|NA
CASSYSTGTRGELFF
TGTGCCAGCAGTTACTCTACAGGAACACGGGGGGAGCTGTTTTTT
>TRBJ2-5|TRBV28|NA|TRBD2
CASTPSGRKETQYF
TGTGCCAGCACCCCTAGCGGTAGAAAAGAGACCCAGTACTTC
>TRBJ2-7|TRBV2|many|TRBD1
CASGRAGTGRNYEQYF
TGTGCCAGCGGGAGAGCCGGGACAGGGAGAAATTACGAGCAGTACTTC
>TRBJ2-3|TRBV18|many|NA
CASSPVIGGTDTQYF
TGTGCCAGCTCCCCCGTTATCGGGGGCACAGATACGCAGTATTTT
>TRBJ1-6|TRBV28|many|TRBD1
CASSSQGAKSPLHF
TGTGCCAGCAGCTCACAGGGGGCGAAATCACCCCTCCACTTT
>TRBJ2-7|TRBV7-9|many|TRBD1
CASRRQGTSYEQYF
TGTGCCAGCAGGAGACAGGGTACGTCCTACGAGCAGTACTTC
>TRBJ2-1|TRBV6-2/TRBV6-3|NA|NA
CASSYGQGLNNEQFF
TGTGCCAGCAGTTACGGTCAGGGCCTAAACAATGAGCAGTTCTTC
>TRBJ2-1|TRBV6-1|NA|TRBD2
CASSEARGLAGALNEQFF
TGTGCCAGCAGTGAAGCTCGAGGGCTAGCGGGAGCACTTAATGAGCAGTTCTTC
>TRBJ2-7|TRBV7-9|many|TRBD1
CASSLGQGVLYEQYF
TGTGCCAGCAGCTTAGGACAGGGGGTACTCTACGAGCAGTACTTC
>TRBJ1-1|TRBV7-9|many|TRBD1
CASSLGDRRLNTEAFF
TGTGCCAGCAGCTTAGGGGACAGGCGTTTGAACACTGAAGCTTTCTTT
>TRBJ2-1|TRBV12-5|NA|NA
CASGFLRAGSSYNEQFF
TGTGCTAGTGGTTTCCTTAGGGCGGGGAGCTCCTACAATGAGCAGTTCTTC
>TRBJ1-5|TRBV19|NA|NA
CASSIRFWADFLRNQPQHF
TGTGCCAGTAGTATTAGGTTTTGGGCCGACTTTCTGCGCAATCAGCCCCAGCATTTT
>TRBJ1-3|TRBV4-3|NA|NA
CASSQTGVSGNTIYF
TGCGCCAGCAGCCAGACAGGTGTCTCTGGAAACACCATATATTTT
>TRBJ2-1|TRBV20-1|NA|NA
CSARAVWLAGVRDEQFF
TGCAGTGCTAGAGCGGTGTGGCTAGCAGGAGTTAGAGATGAGCAGTTCTTC
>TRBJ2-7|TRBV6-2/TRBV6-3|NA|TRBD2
CASSYPSGIPDEQYF
TGTGCCAGCAGTTACCCTAGCGGGATCCCCGACGAGCAGTACTTC
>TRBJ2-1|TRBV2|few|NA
CASSEGSRGDNEQFF
TGTGCCAGCAGTGAGGGGAGCAGGGGCGACAATGAGCAGTTCTTC